This T cell receptor (beta chain) was obtained from a study of post-analysis software for immune sequencing data. Study information: Disease courses included relapsing-remitting, secondary progressive and progressive-relapsing multiple sclerosis.

Germline V gives CDR1 SGHTA, CDR2 FQGTGA. The J segment lost 4 bases and the V segment lost 5 bases, leaving 9 bases of the junction unmatched. This CDR3 has 16 amino acids. This clonotype was counted a few times. Its antigen is still unknown. Study-wide results and limits: A handful of TRBV segments were significantly more frequent in patients than in controls. TRBV5-6, TRBV5-1 and TRBV20-1 were among these segments. Multiple sclerosis was associated with a significant reduction in normalized Chao1 diversity relative to controls.

Carried by the TCR beta cDNA libraries were unique molecular identifiers. TCRdb recomputed calls from the PCR reads with MiXCR, one row per CDR3 protein. Seen here are more than 350,000 distinct CDR3 sequences, roughly 40% observed once, and the top ten hold 7.6%. The sample was blood. The sequence came from a girl aged 2 to 10 with multiple sclerosis. V gene TRBV7-3 combines with J gene TRBJ2-1, with TRBD1 matching over 9 bases. This chain's CDR3 is CASSPTTGGLYNEQFF. The CDR3 nucleotides are TGTGCCAGCAGCCCCACGACAGGGGGGTTGTACAATGAGCAGTTCTTC.